This record looks at one T cell receptor (beta chain) sequence and its context. Its antigen is not identified. Since the CDR3 does not end with the conserved phenylalanine or tryptophan, this likely comes from a read error. No DNA is shown, since the ends of the CDR3 on it are uncertain; the CDR3 is the one TCRdb lists. This sample stems from a study of graft-versus-host responses after intestinal transplantation. Only in-frame clones appear in the TCRdb table, and some are missing; sequencing was by immunoSEQ multiplex PCR. The sample lists about 45,000 clones; roughly nine tenths were seen once. Broader study findings: Early post-transplant falls in HvG clones accompanied the peak levels of circulating GvH clones. GvH clones detected in recipient marrow included some appearing first in ileum or blood.

CDR1 is MDHEN, CDR2 SYDVKM, per germline. The CDR3 region is 11 residues in length, termini included. Sequenced material: PBMCs, taken 524 days after transplant. This TCR was recovered from a human patient who received an intestinal transplant, so some T cells may come from the graft donor. The rearrangement joins TRBV28 to TRBJ1-4. CDR3 loop: CASSLGKELAV.